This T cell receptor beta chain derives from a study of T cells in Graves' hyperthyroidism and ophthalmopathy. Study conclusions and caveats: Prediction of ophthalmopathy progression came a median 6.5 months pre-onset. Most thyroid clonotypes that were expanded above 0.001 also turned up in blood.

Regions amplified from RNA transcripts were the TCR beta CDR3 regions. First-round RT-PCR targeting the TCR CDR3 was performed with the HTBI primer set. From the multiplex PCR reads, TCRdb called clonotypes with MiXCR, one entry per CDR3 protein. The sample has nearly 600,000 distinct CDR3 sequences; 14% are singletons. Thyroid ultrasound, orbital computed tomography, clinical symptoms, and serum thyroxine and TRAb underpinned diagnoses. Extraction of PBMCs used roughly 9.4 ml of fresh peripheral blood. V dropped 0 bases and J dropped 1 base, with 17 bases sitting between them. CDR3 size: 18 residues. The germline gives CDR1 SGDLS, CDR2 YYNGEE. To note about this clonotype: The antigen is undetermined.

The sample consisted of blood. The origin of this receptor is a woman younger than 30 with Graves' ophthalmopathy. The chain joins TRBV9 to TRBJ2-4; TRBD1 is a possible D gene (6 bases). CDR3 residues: CASSVATGQGIAKNIQYF. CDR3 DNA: TGTGCCAGCAGCGTAGCTACGGGGCAGGGGATTGCCAAAAACATTCAGTACTTC.